Presented here are 9 T cell receptor beta chains from one specimen sequenced in a study of blood T cells in healthy people across ages. It was with a sample-barcoded 5' primer and a J-beta primer mix that a second PCR of about 6 to 11 cycles was run. TCRdb processed the 5' RACE reads anew with MiXCR; each CDR3 protein has one entry. The profile covers over 950,000 distinct CDR3 sequences, with just over 50% appearing a single time and about a fifth taken by the ten largest. Source material: blood. The receptors originated from a woman in her sixties in good health.

The sample holds one count of this clonotype. Germline and junction disagree at one end, which may indicate a read error. The chain employs TRBV27 and TRBJ1-2; 7 bases are a match to TRBD1. Germline V CDR1 and CDR2: MNHEY, SMNVEV (reference sequence). CDR3 length: 15 amino acids. The CDR3, as DNA: TGTACCAGCAGTCCCTGGACAGGAGACAACTATGGCTACACCTTC. Amino acid sequence: CTSSPWTGDNYGYTF.

The rearrangement joins TRBV12-3 or TRBV12-4 to TRBJ1-2; tentatively, D is TRBD1 (6 bases). This CDR3 is 17 amino acids long. Trimming removed 5 bases from V and 7 bases from J, with 26 bases in between. The CDR3 nucleotides are TGTGCCAGCAGTCCCTTAGGGGGTGGTACAGAGAGTGGTGGCTACACCTTC. Translated: CASSPLGGGTESGGYTF.

This clonotype came up a few times. The gene calls are TRBV28 and TRBJ1-4; unclear D gene. This CDR3 contains 16 residues. Trimming took off 3 bases at V and 3 bases at J, with 14 bases between the two ends. In germline, CDR1 is MDHEN, CDR2 SYDVKM. CDR3 amino acids: CASSLMIDIANEKLFF. DNA of the CDR3: TGTGCCAGCAGTTTGATGATCGACATAGCTAATGAAAAACTGTTTTTT.

This clonotype was counted a few times. This rearrangement joins TRBV5-1 to TRBJ2-1; 8 bases are shared with TRBD2. This CDR3 is built from 15 residues. Germline V gene data show CDR1 as SGHRS and CDR2 as YFSETQ. After removal of 2 bases from V and 4 bases from J, the junction contained 5 bases not matched to a gene. CDR3 bases: TGCGCCAGCAGCTTCAGGGGACTAGATTACAATGAGCAGTTCTTC. This encodes CASSFRGLDYNEQFF.

This clonotype was seen a few times. The rearrangement links TRBV7-9 to TRBJ2-5; 7 nucleotides align to TRBD1. The CDR3 runs to 14 residues. J lost 0 bases, V lost 3 bases, and 1 base had no gene match. Germline V gene data show CDR1 as SEHNR and CDR2 as FQNEAQ (reference sequence). This CDR3 reads CASSFGTDQETQYF. The CDR3 region has the DNA TGTGCCAGCAGCTTTGGGACAGACCAAGAGACCCAGTACTTC.

This clonotype was counted at least ten times. V usage is TRBV27 and J usage is TRBJ2-7; 10 positions agree with TRBD1. There are 16 residues in the CDR3. CDR1 MNHEY and CDR2 SMNVEV come from the germline V gene (reference sequence). V lost 4 bases to trimming and J lost 6 bases; unmatched junction nucleotides: 12. The DNA of the CDR3 is TGTGCCAGCAGTTCGCCCGGGACAGGGGAGACGGGCGAGCAGTACTTC. This gives the protein CASSSPGTGETGEQYF.

V and J are TRBV20-1 and TRBJ2-5; D gene ambiguous. CDR3 length: 15 residues. V lost 6 bases and J lost 5, with 22 bases in between. Germline V CDR1 and CDR2: DFQATT, SNEGSKA (reference sequence). The DNA of the CDR3 is TGCAGTGCCTCGCATCCGGACCCACCGCGGGAGACCCAGTACTTC. Encoded protein: CSASHPDPPRETQYF.

This clonotype was counted only a few times. The chain combines TRBV29-1 with TRBJ2-7; 9 bases match TRBD2. CDR1 and CDR2 from the germline V gene are SQVTM and ANQGSEA. V lost 5 bases and J lost 5; bases outside the gene matches: 7. The CDR3 spans 13 residues. The CDR3 sequence is CSVRNSGSDEQYF. The CDR3 coding sequence is TGCAGCGTTCGGAATAGCGGGAGCGACGAGCAGTACTTC.

The chain employs TRBV3-1 and TRBJ2-1; 11 bases are shared with TRBD2. Per the germline V gene, CDR1 is LGHDT and CDR2 is YNNKEL (reference sequence). V dropped 4 bases and J dropped 6; count of bases not matched to a gene: 5. This CDR3 is built from 15 residues. The CDR3 spells CASSLPGLAVNEQFF. CDR3 coding DNA: TGTGCCAGCAGCCTTCCGGGACTAGCGGTCAATGAGCAGTTCTTC.